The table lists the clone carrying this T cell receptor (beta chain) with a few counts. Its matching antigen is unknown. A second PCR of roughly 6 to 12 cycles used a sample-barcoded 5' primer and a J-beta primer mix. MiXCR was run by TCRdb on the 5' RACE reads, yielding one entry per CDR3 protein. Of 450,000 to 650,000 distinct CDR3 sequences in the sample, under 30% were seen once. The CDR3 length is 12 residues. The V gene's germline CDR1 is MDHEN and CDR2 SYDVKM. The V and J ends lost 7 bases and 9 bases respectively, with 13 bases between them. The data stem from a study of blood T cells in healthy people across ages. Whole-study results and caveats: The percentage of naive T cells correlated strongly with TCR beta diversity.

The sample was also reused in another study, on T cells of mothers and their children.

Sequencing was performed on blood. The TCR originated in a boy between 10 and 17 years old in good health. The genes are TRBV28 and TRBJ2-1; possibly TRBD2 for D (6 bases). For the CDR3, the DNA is TGTGCCAGCATTTCGCGGGGACGTGAGCAGTTCTTC. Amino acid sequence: CASISRGREQFF.